This T cell receptor beta chain is from a study of cytomegalovirus exposure and HLA in healthy donors. Looking at the study overall: The 130 or so validation repertoires and the 666 first-cohort repertoires shared a platform, a later analysis reported.

With respect to this clone: Antigen specificity is unknown.

V shed 2 bases, J shed 6 bases, and the junction held 6 bases outside the gene matches. Germline V gives CDR1 LNHDA, CDR2 SQIVND (reference sequence). The CDR3 extends over 14 amino acids. TCRdb keeps only in-frame clones here, not all; method: immunoSEQ multiplex PCR. The sample gives around 250,000 clones, around 90% of which show up once; less than 0.4% is in the top ten. General study points: Across donors, most TCRs were seen rarely, yet some public ones were widespread. The classifier was said to identify cytomegalovirus status with high specificity and sensitivity. Cytomegalovirus-associated TCR beta chains were listed, numbering under 200.

This rearrangement joins TRBV19 to TRBJ1-1, with 7 bases fitting TRBD1. The origin of this receptor is a woman aged 18-35 years in good health and CMV-seronegative. The sample consisted of PBMCs. The CDR3 here is CASSITHRGAEAFF. The CDR3 DNA is TGTGCCAGTAGTATAACGCACAGGGGCGCTGAAGCTTTCTTT. Full variable domain (rest looked up from reference TRBV19 and TRBJ1-1): DGGITQSPKYLFRKEGQNVTLSCEQNLNHDAMYWYRQDPGQGLRLIYYSQIVNDFQKGDIAEGYSVSREKKESFPLTVTSAQKNPTAFYLCASSITHRGAEAFFGQGTRLTVV.